The clone carrying this TCR beta chain has a count of ten or more. Its target is not known. This specimen belongs to a study of CD8 T cells in ankylosing spondylitis. Study conclusions and caveats: Earlier authors reported some of these motif variants in reactive arthritis synovial fluid and blood. Those disease-linked clones were CD8+; they were also relatively rare in peripheral blood.

Making the TCR beta libraries involved quantitative 5'-RACE with molecular barcodes. In TCRdb, the 5' RACE reads were re-called with MiXCR into one record per CDR3 protein. Of around 150,000 distinct CDR3 sequences detected, around two fifths appear once; the ten largest clones hold approximately 14%. The germline CDR1 and CDR2 sequences are SQVTM and ANQGSEA. This CDR3 is built from 17 residues. V lost 6 bases to trimming and J lost 0 bases; unmatched junction nucleotides: 11. Material: synovial fluid, either unsorted or a sorted T cell fraction (not recorded which). The V gene is TRBV29-1, the J gene TRBJ2-3, with TRBD2 identical over 11 bases. The sequence was obtained from a male donor with ankylosing spondylitis. The CDR3: CSVRLAGRYLSTDTQYF. The CDR3 nucleotides read TGCAGCGTCCGACTAGCGGGGAGATATCTAAGCACAGATACGCAGTATTTT.